This T cell receptor (beta chain) was found in a study of T cell responses to AZD1222 COVID-19 vaccine. The assay was immunoSEQ multiplex PCR, and TCRdb's table has in-frame clones only and misses some. This sample carries roughly 130,000 clones, 92% of them seen once, and the ten largest clones take 1.7%. This clone was seen more than once but under ten times. Germline assignment: CDR1 SGHNT and CDR2 YYREEE (reference sequence). CDR3 length equals 13 residues. V was cut by 0 bases and J by 6 bases, with 7 bases left in between. This chain uses TRBV5-4 with TRBJ1-3; D unclear. This material consisted of peripheral blood, taken on day 0 of AZD1222 vaccination. This TCR derives from an adult in good health. CDR3: CASSLAGVNTIYF. CDR3 nucleotide sequence: TGTGCCAGCAGCTTGGCCGGGGTAAACACCATATATTTT.